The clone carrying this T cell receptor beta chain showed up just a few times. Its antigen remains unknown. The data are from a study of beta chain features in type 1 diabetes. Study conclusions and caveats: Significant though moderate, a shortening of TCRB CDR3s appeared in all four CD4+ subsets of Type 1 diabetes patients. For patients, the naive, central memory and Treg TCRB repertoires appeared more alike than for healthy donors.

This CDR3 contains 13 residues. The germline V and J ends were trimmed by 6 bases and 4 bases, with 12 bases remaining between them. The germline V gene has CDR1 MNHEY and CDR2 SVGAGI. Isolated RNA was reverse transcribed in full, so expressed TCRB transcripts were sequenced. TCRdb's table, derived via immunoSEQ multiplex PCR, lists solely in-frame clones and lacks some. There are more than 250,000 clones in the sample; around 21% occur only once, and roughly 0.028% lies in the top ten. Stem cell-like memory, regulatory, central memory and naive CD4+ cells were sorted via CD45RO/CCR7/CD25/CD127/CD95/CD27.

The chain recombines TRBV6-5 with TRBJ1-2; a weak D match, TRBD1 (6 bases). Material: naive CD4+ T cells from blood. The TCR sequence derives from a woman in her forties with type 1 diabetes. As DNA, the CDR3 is TGTGCCAGCAGCAAAGAGGGGGTCTATGGCTACACCTTC. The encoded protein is CASSKEGVYGYTF.